The clone carrying this T cell receptor beta chain was seen ten or more times. This sample was included in a study of blood T cell repertoires in COVID-19. The overall study: The cDNA or gDNA used as material had been derived from T cells, B-cell-depleted T cells, or PBMCs.

Profiled with immunoSEQ multiplex PCR; TCRdb holds only in-frame clones, not every one. The sample lists about half a million clones, roughly nine tenths occurring once. Adults between roughly 18 and 100 years of age took part from 24 US areas. Donors were grouped by their self-reported clinical history. V lost 3 bases to trimming and J lost 0 bases, with 9 bases between them. The CDR3 covers 15 residues. From germline, CDR1 is SGHVS and CDR2 FNYEAQ. The gene calls are TRBV7-6 and TRBJ2-1; D unresolved. The sequenced sample consisted of PBMCs or T cells enriched from blood (not recorded which). The sequence came from a woman aged 60 to 75 who had recovered from COVID-19. The CDR3 nucleotides are TGTGCCAGCAGCTTCTCCCGGAGCTCCTACAATGAGCAGTTCTTC. It specifies CASSFSRSSYNEQFF.